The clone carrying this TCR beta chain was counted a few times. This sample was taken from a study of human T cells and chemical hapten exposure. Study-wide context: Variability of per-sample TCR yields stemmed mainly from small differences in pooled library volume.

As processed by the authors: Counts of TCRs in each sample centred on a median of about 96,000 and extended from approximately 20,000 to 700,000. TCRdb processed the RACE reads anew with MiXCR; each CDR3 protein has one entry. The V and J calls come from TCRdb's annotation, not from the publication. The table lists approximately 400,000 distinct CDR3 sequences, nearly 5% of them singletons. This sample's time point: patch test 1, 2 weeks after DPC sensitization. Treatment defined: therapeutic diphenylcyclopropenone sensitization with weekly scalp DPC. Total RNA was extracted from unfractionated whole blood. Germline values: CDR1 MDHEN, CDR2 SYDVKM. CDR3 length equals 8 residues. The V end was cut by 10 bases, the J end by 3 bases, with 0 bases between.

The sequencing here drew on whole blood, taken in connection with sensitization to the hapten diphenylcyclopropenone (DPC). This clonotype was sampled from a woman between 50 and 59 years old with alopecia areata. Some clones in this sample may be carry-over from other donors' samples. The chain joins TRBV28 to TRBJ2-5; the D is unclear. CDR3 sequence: CAKETQYF. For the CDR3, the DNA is TGTGCCAAAGAGACCCAGTACTTC.